This TCR beta chain came from a study of PD-1 blockade in classical Hodgkin lymphoma. Points from the study as a whole: It was CD4+ TCR diversity, not CD8+, that rose significantly by C4D1. Reports described newly diagnosed patients as having lower baseline TCR diversity than healthy donors.

Assay used: immunoSEQ multiplex PCR; TCRdb lists only in-frame clones, some missing. The data show tens of thousands of clones, with about 80% seen just once and approximately 17% held by the top ten. Time point denoted: cycle 4 day 1 (C4D1), after five to seven weeks of nivolumab. Following autologous stem cell transplantation, relapse occurred in every patient, and exposure to brentuximab vedotin varied. This CDR3 has 16 residues. Germline-derived CDR1 and CDR2 are LGHNA and YSLEER. The germline V and J ends were trimmed by 0 bases and 2 bases, with 13 bases remaining between them. As for this clone: Its antigen remains unknown.

The sequences come from peripheral blood mononuclear cells (PBMCs), collected before the fourth cycle of nivolumab. The TCR comes from a human donor with classical Hodgkin lymphoma. This rearrangement joins TRBV4-3 to TRBJ1-1, with unresolved D. In DNA form, the CDR3 reads TGCGCCAGCAGCCAAGAATTGAGGGAGATCAACACTGAAGCTTTCTTT. Translated: CASSQELREINTEAFF.